Listed below are T cell receptor beta chains from one sample, sequenced in a study of T-cell memory formation after mild COVID-19. TCRdb reprocessed the 5' RACE reads via MiXCR and lists one record per CDR3 protein. The sample contains 210,000 or so distinct CDR3 sequences, over 9.5% of which appear only once. The sequencing input was PBMCs or a T cell subset sorted from them (not recorded which). The source is a man aged 18 to 30 who had mild COVID-19 (a few samples of this study predate the infection). Cell type and time point are not known. CDR3s include the opening cysteine and the closing phenylalanine or tryptophan. The order of the fields is J gene, D gene, V gene, clone size, CDR3 protein, CDR3 DNA. D genes are given only for firm matches. Some rows mark clone size as missing; the rest say once, few, many or name a class of expanded clone.

j_call: TRBJ1-1
d_call: .
v_call: TRBV4-2
clone_size: few
cdr3_aa: CASSQDGLGSGNTEAFF
cdr3_nt: TGTGCCAGCAGCCAAGATGGGTTAGGGTCCGGGAACACTGAAGCTTTCTTT

j_call: TRBJ2-1
d_call: TRBD1
v_call: TRBV4-1
clone_size: .
cdr3_aa: CASSPPGQGGRRFF
cdr3_nt: TGCGCCAGCAGCCCACCGGGACAGGGGGGCCGGCGGTTCTTC

j_call: TRBJ2-3
d_call: .
v_call: TRBV7-6
clone_size: .
cdr3_aa: CASKAGTTASTDTQYF
cdr3_nt: TGTGCCAGCAAAGCAGGCACAACGGCGAGCACAGATACGCAGTATTTT

j_call: TRBJ1-1
d_call: .
v_call: TRBV4-1
clone_size: .
cdr3_aa: CASSRDVPGTGAGHEAFF
cdr3_nt: TGCGCCAGCAGCCGAGACGTACCCGGGACCGGTGCAGGCCATGAAGCTTTCTTT

j_call: TRBJ2-5
d_call: .
v_call: TRBV5-5
clone_size: .
cdr3_aa: CASTFGGETQYF
cdr3_nt: TGTGCCAGCACCTTCGGGGGAGAGACCCAGTACTTC

j_call: TRBJ1-1
d_call: .
v_call: TRBV6-5
clone_size: many
cdr3_aa: CASSYSVRVVTEAFF
cdr3_nt: TGTGCCAGCAGTTACTCCGTCAGGGTGGTCACTGAAGCTTTCTTT

j_call: TRBJ1-5
d_call: TRBD1
v_call: TRBV20-1
clone_size: few
cdr3_aa: CSASSQGNQPQHF
cdr3_nt: TGCAGTGCTAGTTCACAGGGGAATCAGCCCCAGCATTTT

j_call: TRBJ2-2
d_call: .
v_call: TRBV28
clone_size: few
cdr3_aa: CASSVHLNTGELFF
cdr3_nt: TGTGCCAGCAGCGTCCACTTGAACACCGGGGAGCTGTTTTTT

j_call: TRBJ1-2
d_call: .
v_call: TRBV20-1
clone_size: .
cdr3_aa: CSVVQQDNYGYTF
cdr3_nt: TGCAGTGTGGTCCAACAGGATAACTATGGCTACACCTTC

j_call: TRBJ2-5
d_call: .
v_call: TRBV27
clone_size: few
cdr3_aa: CASPQQIRQKDQETQYF
cdr3_nt: TGTGCCAGCCCCCAGCAGATTCGCCAGAAGGATCAAGAGACCCAGTACTTC

j_call: TRBJ1-2
d_call: .
v_call: TRBV12-3/TRBV12-4
clone_size: .
cdr3_aa: CASTWLGANYGYTF
cdr3_nt: TGTGCCAGCACCTGGTTGGGGGCGAACTATGGCTACACCTTC

j_call: TRBJ2-1
d_call: .
v_call: TRBV2
clone_size: .
cdr3_aa: CASSEYSQGEQFF
cdr3_nt: TGTGCCAGCAGTGAGTACTCGCAGGGTGAGCAGTTCTTC

j_call: TRBJ2-1
d_call: .
v_call: TRBV7-2
clone_size: .
cdr3_aa: CASSFGGAYNEQFF
cdr3_nt: TGTGCCAGCAGCTTTGGCGGGGCGTACAATGAGCAGTTCTTC

j_call: TRBJ1-5
d_call: .
v_call: TRBV12-3/TRBV12-4
clone_size: few
cdr3_aa: CASRGLGEPQHF
cdr3_nt: TGTGCCAGCAGAGGCCTAGGGGAGCCCCAGCATTTT

j_call: TRBJ2-3
d_call: TRBD2
v_call: TRBV4-3
clone_size: few
cdr3_aa: CASSQDFAPSGGTDTQYF
cdr3_nt: TGCGCCAGCAGCCAAGATTTCGCGCCTAGCGGGGGGACAGATACGCAGTATTTT

j_call: TRBJ2-5
d_call: TRBD1
v_call: TRBV20-1
clone_size: .
cdr3_aa: CSAHLGQALGTQYF
cdr3_nt: TGCAGTGCTCACCTCGGACAGGCTTTGGGGACCCAGTACTTC

j_call: TRBJ1-5
d_call: .
v_call: TRBV20-1
clone_size: few
cdr3_aa: CSARGPGDQPQHF
cdr3_nt: TGCAGTGCTAGAGGTCCAGGGGATCAGCCCCAGCATTTT

j_call: TRBJ1-6
d_call: .
v_call: TRBV7-3
clone_size: many
cdr3_aa: CASSFGVWNSPLHF
cdr3_nt: TGTGCCAGCAGCTTTGGTGTATGGAATTCACCCCTCCACTTT

j_call: TRBJ1-6
d_call: .
v_call: TRBV7-2
clone_size: few
cdr3_aa: CASSSYTGMASPLHF
cdr3_nt: TGTGCCAGCAGCTCGTACACAGGGATGGCTTCACCCCTCCACTTT

j_call: TRBJ2-1
d_call: .
v_call: TRBV7-3
clone_size: few
cdr3_aa: CASSSLGGFRNEQFF
cdr3_nt: TGTGCCAGCAGCTCACTAGGGGGGTTCAGGAATGAGCAGTTCTTC

j_call: TRBJ2-2
d_call: .
v_call: TRBV7-2
clone_size: few
cdr3_aa: CASSFGFTGELFF
cdr3_nt: TGTGCCAGCAGCTTTGGGTTCACCGGGGAGCTGTTTTTT

j_call: TRBJ2-2
d_call: .
v_call: TRBV5-1
clone_size: few
cdr3_aa: CASSLAASTGELFF
cdr3_nt: TGCGCCAGCAGCTTGGCCGCGAGCACCGGGGAGCTGTTTTTT

j_call: TRBJ2-5
d_call: .
v_call: TRBV15
clone_size: few
cdr3_aa: CATSKRSAGEGETQYF
cdr3_nt: TGTGCCACCAGCAAGAGATCCGCAGGGGAGGGAGAGACCCAGTACTTC

j_call: TRBJ1-1
d_call: .
v_call: TRBV2
clone_size: once
cdr3_aa: CASSGSPAENTEAFF
cdr3_nt: TGTGCCAGCAGTGGTTCTCCGGCAGAGAACACTGAAGCTTTCTTT

j_call: TRBJ2-1
d_call: TRBD2
v_call: TRBV20-1
clone_size: many
cdr3_aa: CSARVSGLAYNEQFF
cdr3_nt: TGCAGTGCTAGAGTATCAGGACTAGCGTATAATGAGCAGTTCTTC

j_call: TRBJ2-7
d_call: .
v_call: TRBV12-3/TRBV12-4
clone_size: few
cdr3_aa: CASSLYPGKGRYEQYF
cdr3_nt: TGTGCCAGCAGCCTGTATCCAGGGAAAGGTCGCTACGAGCAGTACTTC

j_call: TRBJ1-5
d_call: .
v_call: TRBV6-5
clone_size: few
cdr3_aa: CASSNGRGRRHF
cdr3_nt: TGTGCCAGCAGTAACGGCCGGGGACGGCGGCATTTT

j_call: TRBJ1-1
d_call: .
v_call: TRBV12-3/TRBV12-4
clone_size: many
cdr3_aa: CASTQVDTEAFF
cdr3_nt: TGTGCCAGCACCCAAGTGGACACTGAAGCTTTCTTT

j_call: TRBJ2-7
d_call: .
v_call: TRBV27
clone_size: many
cdr3_aa: CASSLWESSYEQYF
cdr3_nt: TGTGCCAGCAGTTTATGGGAGAGCTCCTACGAGCAGTACTTC

j_call: TRBJ2-5
d_call: .
v_call: TRBV7-2
clone_size: many
cdr3_aa: CASSLVGRVAETQYF
cdr3_nt: TGTGCCAGCAGCTTAGTCGGCAGGGTGGCTGAGACCCAGTACTTC

j_call: TRBJ1-2
d_call: .
v_call: TRBV20-1
clone_size: few
cdr3_aa: CSARAGVQDGYTF
cdr3_nt: TGCAGTGCTAGAGCGGGAGTACAGGATGGCTACACCTTC

j_call: TRBJ2-6
d_call: .
v_call: TRBV20-1
clone_size: once
cdr3_aa: CSARVSGANVLTF
cdr3_nt: TGCAGTGCTAGAGTCTCTGGGGCCAACGTCCTGACTTTC

j_call: TRBJ2-5
d_call: TRBD2
v_call: TRBV20-1
clone_size: few
cdr3_aa: CSARTSGGYETQYF
cdr3_nt: TGCAGTGCTAGGACTAGCGGGGGTTACGAGACCCAGTACTTC

j_call: TRBJ1-6
d_call: .
v_call: TRBV6-1
clone_size: .
cdr3_aa: CASSLGASSPLHF
cdr3_nt: TGTGCCAGCAGTTTAGGGGCCTCATCACCCCTCCACTTT

j_call: TRBJ2-1
d_call: .
v_call: TRBV7-2
clone_size: few
cdr3_aa: CASSFPDAGEQFF
cdr3_nt: TGTGCCAGCAGCTTCCCTGATGCCGGTGAGCAGTTCTTC

j_call: TRBJ2-1
d_call: .
v_call: TRBV7-9
clone_size: .
cdr3_aa: CASSLRWAGDEQFF
cdr3_nt: TGTGCCAGCAGCTTAAGGTGGGCCGGGGATGAGCAGTTCTTC

j_call: TRBJ2-3
d_call: TRBD2
v_call: TRBV7-2
clone_size: .
cdr3_aa: CASSLGGRAGLVGDTQYF
cdr3_nt: TGTGCCAGCAGCTTAGGGGGAAGAGCGGGGCTTGTTGGAGATACGCAGTATTTT

j_call: TRBJ1-5
d_call: .
v_call: TRBV6-2/TRBV6-3
clone_size: few
cdr3_aa: CASSYGGRRQPQHF
cdr3_nt: TGTGCCAGCAGTTACGGGGGCCGGCGTCAGCCCCAGCATTTT

j_call: TRBJ2-5
d_call: .
v_call: TRBV5-1
clone_size: .
cdr3_aa: CASTTLQNQETQYF
cdr3_nt: TGCGCCAGCACCACCCTTCAGAATCAAGAGACCCAGTACTTC

j_call: TRBJ2-5
d_call: TRBD2
v_call: TRBV3-1
clone_size: .
cdr3_aa: CASSQGPPGGLETQYF
cdr3_nt: TGTGCCAGCAGCCAAGGTCCCCCGGGGGGGCTGGAGACCCAGTACTTC

j_call: TRBJ2-7
d_call: .
v_call: TRBV7-3
clone_size: few
cdr3_aa: CASSLRRGSAYEQYF
cdr3_nt: TGTGCCAGCAGCTTACGGAGGGGCAGTGCCTACGAGCAGTACTTC

j_call: TRBJ2-5
d_call: .
v_call: TRBV5-1
clone_size: many
cdr3_aa: CASSSGLRIGTQETQYF
cdr3_nt: TGCGCCAGCAGCTCGGGACTTCGAATCGGCACGCAAGAGACCCAGTACTTC

j_call: TRBJ1-2
d_call: .
v_call: TRBV12-2
clone_size: few
cdr3_aa: CASRLAVRDRAFYGYTF
cdr3_nt: TGTGCAAGTCGCTTAGCGGTCCGGGACAGGGCTTTCTATGGCTACACCTTC

j_call: TRBJ1-5
d_call: .
v_call: TRBV5-1
clone_size: many
cdr3_aa: CASSQDQDQPQHF
cdr3_nt: TGCGCCAGCAGCCAGGACCAAGATCAGCCCCAGCATTTT

j_call: TRBJ2-3
d_call: TRBD2
v_call: TRBV20-1
clone_size: .
cdr3_aa: CSAFVASGGKDTQYF
cdr3_nt: TGCAGTGCCTTCGTCGCTAGCGGGGGTAAAGATACGCAGTATTTT

j_call: TRBJ1-1
d_call: .
v_call: TRBV7-2
clone_size: .
cdr3_aa: CASSLEGVGLGMNTEAFF
cdr3_nt: TGTGCCAGCAGCTTAGAGGGGGTCGGGCTAGGTATGAACACTGAAGCTTTCTTT

j_call: TRBJ1-2
d_call: TRBD1
v_call: TRBV4-3
clone_size: .
cdr3_aa: CASSLRGRGYGYTF
cdr3_nt: TGCGCCAGCAGCCTCAGGGGGCGGGGGTATGGCTACACCTTC

j_call: TRBJ2-3
d_call: TRBD1
v_call: TRBV7-2
clone_size: many
cdr3_aa: CASSAGGQGPSRDTQYF
cdr3_nt: TGTGCCAGCAGTGCTGGGGGACAGGGGCCTAGCCGAGATACGCAGTATTTT

j_call: TRBJ1-5
d_call: .
v_call: TRBV6-2/TRBV6-3
clone_size: .
cdr3_aa: CASTGKPQHF
cdr3_nt: TGTGCCAGCACGGGTAAGCCCCAGCATTTT

j_call: TRBJ2-1
d_call: TRBD2
v_call: TRBV7-3
clone_size: .
cdr3_aa: CASSLRSSGGAHEQFF
cdr3_nt: TGTGCCAGCAGCTTACGGTCTAGCGGGGGGGCCCATGAGCAGTTCTTC

j_call: TRBJ2-3
d_call: TRBD1
v_call: TRBV10-2
clone_size: .
cdr3_aa: CASLDGQGSTDTQYF
cdr3_nt: TGCGCCAGCCTCGATGGACAGGGGTCTACAGATACGCAGTATTTT

j_call: TRBJ2-1
d_call: .
v_call: TRBV7-3
clone_size: .
cdr3_aa: CASSPQQGPYNEQFF
cdr3_nt: TGTGCCAGCAGCCCCCAGCAGGGGCCGTACAATGAGCAGTTCTTC

j_call: TRBJ2-3
d_call: TRBD1
v_call: TRBV24-1
clone_size: .
cdr3_aa: CATSEQGARDTDTQYF
cdr3_nt: TGTGCCACCAGTGAACAGGGGGCCCGTGACACAGATACGCAGTATTTT

j_call: TRBJ2-5
d_call: .
v_call: TRBV5-1
clone_size: few
cdr3_aa: CASSLTLAQETQYF
cdr3_nt: TGCGCCAGCAGCTTGACCCTGGCGCAAGAGACCCAGTACTTC

j_call: TRBJ2-2
d_call: .
v_call: TRBV20-1
clone_size: few
cdr3_aa: CSATGPQNTGELFF
cdr3_nt: TGCAGTGCTACCGGACCCCAGAACACCGGGGAGCTGTTTTTT

j_call: TRBJ2-5
d_call: TRBD2
v_call: TRBV5-1
clone_size: few
cdr3_aa: CASSGGLALGETQYF
cdr3_nt: TGCGCCAGCAGCGGGGGACTAGCACTAGGGGAGACCCAGTACTTC

j_call: TRBJ1-1
d_call: .
v_call: TRBV7-3
clone_size: many
cdr3_aa: CASSFGGGTEAFF
cdr3_nt: TGTGCCAGCAGCTTCGGGGGGGGTACTGAAGCTTTCTTT